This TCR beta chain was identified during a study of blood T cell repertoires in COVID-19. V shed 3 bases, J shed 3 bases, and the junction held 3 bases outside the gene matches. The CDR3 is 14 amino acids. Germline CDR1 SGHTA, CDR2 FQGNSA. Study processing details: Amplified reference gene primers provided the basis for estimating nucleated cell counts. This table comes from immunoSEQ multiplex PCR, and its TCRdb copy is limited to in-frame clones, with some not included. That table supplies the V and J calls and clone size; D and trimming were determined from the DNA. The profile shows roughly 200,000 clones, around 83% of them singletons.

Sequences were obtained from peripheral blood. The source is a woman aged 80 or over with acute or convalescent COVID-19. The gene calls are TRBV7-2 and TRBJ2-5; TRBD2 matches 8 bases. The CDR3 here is CASSFQAGEETQYF. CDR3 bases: TGTGCCAGCAGCTTTCAAGCGGGGGAAGAGACCCAGTACTTC.